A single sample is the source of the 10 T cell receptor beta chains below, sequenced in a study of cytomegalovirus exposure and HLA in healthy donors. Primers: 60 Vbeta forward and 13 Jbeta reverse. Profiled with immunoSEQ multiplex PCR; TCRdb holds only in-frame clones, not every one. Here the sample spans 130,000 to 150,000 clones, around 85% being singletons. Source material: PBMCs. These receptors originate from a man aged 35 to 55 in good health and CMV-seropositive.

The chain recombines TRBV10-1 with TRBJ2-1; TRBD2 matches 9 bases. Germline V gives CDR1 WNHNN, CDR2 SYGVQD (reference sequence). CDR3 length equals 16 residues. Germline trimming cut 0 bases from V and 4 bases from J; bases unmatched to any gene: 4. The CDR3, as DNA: TGCGCCAGCAGTGAGTCGCCAGCGGGAGGTTACAATGAGCAGTTCTTC. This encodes CASSESPAGGYNEQFF.

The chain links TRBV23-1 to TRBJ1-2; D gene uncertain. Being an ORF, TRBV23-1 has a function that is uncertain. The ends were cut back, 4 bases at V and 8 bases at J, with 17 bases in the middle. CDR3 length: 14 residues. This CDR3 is CASSRSASREGYTF. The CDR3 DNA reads TGCGCCAGCAGTCGTTCGGCCTCAAGGGAGGGCTACACCTTC.

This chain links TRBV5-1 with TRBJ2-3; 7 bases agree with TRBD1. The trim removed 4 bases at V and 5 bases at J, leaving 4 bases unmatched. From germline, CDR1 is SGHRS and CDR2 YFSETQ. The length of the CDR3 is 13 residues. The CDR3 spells CASSRQGEDTQYF. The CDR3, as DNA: TGCGCCAGCAGCAGACAGGGAGAAGATACGCAGTATTTT.

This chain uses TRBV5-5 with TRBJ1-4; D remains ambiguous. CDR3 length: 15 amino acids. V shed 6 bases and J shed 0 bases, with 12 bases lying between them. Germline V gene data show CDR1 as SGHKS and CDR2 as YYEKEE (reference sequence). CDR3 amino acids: CASTFRQATNEKLFF. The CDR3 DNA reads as TGTGCCAGCACCTTTCGGCAGGCAACTAATGAAAAACTGTTTTTT.

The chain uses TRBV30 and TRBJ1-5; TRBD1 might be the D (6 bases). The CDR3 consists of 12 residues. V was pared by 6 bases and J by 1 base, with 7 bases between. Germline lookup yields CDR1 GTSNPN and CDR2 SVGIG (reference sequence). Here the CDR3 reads CACGQSNQPQHF. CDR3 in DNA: TGTGCCTGCGGACAGAGCAATCAGCCCCAGCATTTT.

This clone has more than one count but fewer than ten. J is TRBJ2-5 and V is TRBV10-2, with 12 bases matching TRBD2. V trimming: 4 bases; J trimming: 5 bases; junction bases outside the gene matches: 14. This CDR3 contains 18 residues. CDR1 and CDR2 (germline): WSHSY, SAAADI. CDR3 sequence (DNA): TGCGCCAGCAGTGCTGCGAGGACTAGCGGGGCCTGGGAGGAGACCCAGTACTTC. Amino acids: CASSAARTSGAWEETQYF.

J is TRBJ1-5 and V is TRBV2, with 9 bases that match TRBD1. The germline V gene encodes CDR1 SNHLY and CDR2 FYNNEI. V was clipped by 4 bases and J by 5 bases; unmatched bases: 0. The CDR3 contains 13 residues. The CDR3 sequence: CASSGTGDQPQHF. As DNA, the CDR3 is TGTGCCAGCAGTGGGACAGGGGATCAGCCCCAGCATTTT. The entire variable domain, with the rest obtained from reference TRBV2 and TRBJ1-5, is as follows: EPEVTQTPSHQVTQMGQEVILRCVPISNHLYFYWYRQILGQKVEFLVSFYNNEISEKSEIFDDQFSVERPDGSNFTLKIRSTKLEDSAMYFCASSGTGDQPQHFGDGTRLSIL.

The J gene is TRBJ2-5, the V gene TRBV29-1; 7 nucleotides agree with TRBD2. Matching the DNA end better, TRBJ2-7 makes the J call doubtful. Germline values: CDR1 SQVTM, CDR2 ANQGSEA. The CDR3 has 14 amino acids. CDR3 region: CSVFIGTTVREQYF. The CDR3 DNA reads TGCAGCGTTTTTATCGGGACTACCGTCCGCGAGCAGTACTTC.

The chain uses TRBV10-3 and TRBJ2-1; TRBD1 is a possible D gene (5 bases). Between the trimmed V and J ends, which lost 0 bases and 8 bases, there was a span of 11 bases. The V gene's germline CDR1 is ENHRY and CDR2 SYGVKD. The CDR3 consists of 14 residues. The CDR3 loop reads CAISESGQVHEQFF. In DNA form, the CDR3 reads TGTGCCATCAGTGAGTCAGGACAAGTCCATGAGCAGTTCTTC.

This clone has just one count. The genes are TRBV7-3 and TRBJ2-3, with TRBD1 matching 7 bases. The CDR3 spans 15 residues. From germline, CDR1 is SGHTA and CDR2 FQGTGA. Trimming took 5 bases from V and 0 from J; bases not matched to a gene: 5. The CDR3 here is CASSVDRVSTDTQYF. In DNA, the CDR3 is TGTGCCAGCAGCGTCGACAGGGTTAGCACAGATACGCAGTATTTT.